This T cell receptor (beta chain) stems from a study of shared clonotypes between healthy human individuals. Study information: Researchers drew samples from a couple of women and a few men aged 18 to 49. General observations from the study: Though the depth was large, rarefaction showed that sorted-subset sequencing was incomplete. It was only blood that was sampled, and tissue repertoires likely differ.

Using immunoSEQ multiplex PCR, the repertoire was profiled, and TCRdb retains in-frame clones only, with some absent. In the table there are over 1.4 million clones, about 96% of which are singletons. In the case of this clone: The antigen is undetermined.

CD4+ cells underwent separation, giving CD45RA+ naive and CD45RA-negative memory subsets. The sequenced sample consisted of naive CD4+ T cells sorted from blood. Indicated subset: CD45RA+ positively selected. This sequence originates from a man between 25 and 39 years old in good health.

The CDR3, as DNA: TGTGCCTGGTCGAAGGACCTAACCCCCTACAATGAGCAGTTCTTC. It encodes CAWSKDLTPYNEQFF. The chain is built from TRBV30 and TRBJ2-1; D not certain. Trimming removed 5 bases from V and 2 bases from J, with 16 bases in between. The germline V gene encodes CDR1 GTSNPN and CDR2 SVGIG (reference sequence). The CDR3 length is 15 residues.